The 2 T cell receptor beta chains below all came from one sample that was sequenced in a study of blood T cell repertoires in COVID-19. Sequenced by immunoSEQ multiplex PCR; TCRdb stores in-frame clones only, minus some. Among about 220,000 clones listed, around 83% were seen once. Sequenced: peripheral blood. The receptors shown here come from a woman in her sixties or seventies with COVID-19, enrolled during active disease.

In its sample, this clone was seen once. The chain employs TRBV30 and TRBJ2-7, with 7 nucleotides matching TRBD1. CDR3 length: 15 amino acids. Looked up from germline, CDR1 is GTSNPN and CDR2 is SVGIG (reference sequence). Unmatched junction bases numbered 6, after V lost 0 bases and J lost 1 base. CDR3 residues: CAWSVRGPRSYEQYF. The CDR3 DNA follows: TGTGCCTGGAGTGTGAGGGGGCCAAGGTCCTACGAGCAGTACTTC.

J is TRBJ2-3 and V is TRBV28; the D is unclear. The CDR3 runs 15 residues. Between the trimmed V and J ends, which lost 3 bases and 0 bases, there was a span of 10 bases. Germline CDR1 MDHEN, CDR2 SYDVKM. In DNA form, the CDR3 reads TGTGCCAGCAGTTTTCGGAGAACTAGCACAGATACGCAGTATTTT. Protein: CASSFRRTSTDTQYF.